Below are 24 T cell receptor beta chains sequenced from a single sample in a study of blood T cells in healthy people across ages. Combining a sample-barcoded 5' primer with a J-beta primer mix, a second PCR ran for roughly 7 to 12 cycles. TCRdb itself ran the 5' RACE reads through MiXCR, one entry per CDR3 protein. The top ten clones hold 18% of a sample with some 1 million distinct CDR3 sequences, 35% to 55% of them seen once. Material: blood. The source is a woman aged 55 to 70 in good health.

Concerning this clonotype: At one end the junction does not follow the germline gene, possibly because of a read error. The V gene is TRBV3-1, the J gene TRBJ2-1; 10 nucleotides match TRBD2. There are 17 residues in the CDR3. Germline lookup yields CDR1 LGHDT and CDR2 YNNKEL (reference sequence). The CDR3 region has the DNA TGTGCCTGCAGCCTTCCCCCAGCGGGAGGGCCCGGCAATGAGCAGTTCTTC. Translated: CACSLPPAGGPGNEQFF.

This sequence joins TRBV11-2 and TRBJ1-5, with 9 bases matching TRBD1. The CDR3 is made up of 15 amino acids. V gave up 6 bases and J gave up 8 bases; unmatched junction bases: 11. Looked up from germline, CDR1 is SGHAT and CDR2 is FQNNGV. CDR3 protein: CASSPGGTGMEPQHF. The CDR3 DNA reads TGTGCCAGCAGTCCCGGGGGGACAGGGATGGAGCCCCAGCATTTT.

CDR3 residues: CASRTSGSHEQFF. The CDR3 DNA reads TGTGCCAGCAGGACTAGCGGGAGCCATGAGCAGTTCTTC. The chain combines TRBV6-2 or TRBV6-3 with TRBJ2-1, with 12 bases lining up with TRBD2. The CDR3 totals 13 residues. Germline trimming cut 6 bases from V and 8 bases from J; bases unmatched to any gene: 2. The germline V gene encodes CDR1 MNHEY and CDR2 SVGEGT.

The chain is built from TRBV12-3 or TRBV12-4 and TRBJ1-2, with 8 nucleotides matching TRBD1. The V and J ends lost 6 bases and 4 bases, in that order; junction bases with no gene match: 10. The CDR3 is 15 amino acids. In DNA form, the CDR3 reads TGTGCCAGCAGCTACGGGACAGGCTTCCCCTATGGCTACACCTTC. It yields the protein CASSYGTGFPYGYTF.

The chain employs TRBV7-2 and TRBJ2-1; TRBD1 aligns across 7 bases. The CDR3 length is 16 residues. Germline loops: CDR1 SGHTA, CDR2 FQGNSA. J gave up 10 bases and V 4 bases, and 16 bases lay outside the gene matches. Here the CDR3 reads CASSSRQGSTTGEQFF. CDR3 coding DNA: TGTGCCAGCAGCTCCCGACAGGGATCAACCACGGGGGAGCAGTTCTTC.

The chain uses TRBV6-1 and TRBJ2-1, with 14 bases lining up with TRBD2. The V and J ends lost 6 bases and 9 bases, in that order; junction bases with no gene match: 7. Germline CDR1 MNHNS, CDR2 SASEGT. The CDR3 spans 15 residues. CDR3 residues: CASRRLAGGPGEQFF. CDR3 bases: TGTGCCAGCAGAAGACTAGCGGGAGGGCCGGGTGAGCAGTTCTTC.

This clonotype turned up a few times. The chain is built from TRBV21-1 and TRBJ2-1; the table names TRBD1, a call not compared with the DNA. TRBV21-1 has pseudogene status. CDR3 length equals 17 residues. CDR3 region: CASSPRMGASSYNEQFF. CDR3 nucleotide sequence: TGTGCCAGCAGCCCCCGTATGGGCGCAAGTTCCTACAATGAGCAGTTCTTC.

Here the CDR3 DNA reads TGTGCCAGCAGTTACGTCTCCGGGACAGCAGGATCTGGGGCCAACGTCCTGACTTTC. It is translated as CASSYVSGTAGSGANVLTF. The chain employs TRBV6-2 or TRBV6-3 and TRBJ2-6, with 7 bases identical to TRBD1. Germline-derived CDR1 and CDR2 are MNHEY and SVGEGT. The CDR3 is 19 amino acids. The V and J ends lost 2 bases and 1 base, in that order; junction bases with no gene match: 11.

This clonotype was counted only a few times. V and J are TRBV27 and TRBJ2-7, with 9 bases fitting TRBD2. J was trimmed by 2 bases and V by 1 base; bases with no gene match: 3. Germline V CDR1 and CDR2: MNHEY, SMNVEV (reference sequence). CDR3 length: 15 amino acids. The CDR3 is CASSLLASGTYEQYF. The CDR3 DNA reads as TGTGCCAGCAGTTTATTGGCTAGCGGGACCTACGAGCAGTACTTC.

This clonotype has just a few counts. The genes are TRBV20-1 and TRBJ2-5; D gene unclear. This CDR3 is built from 12 residues. The germline V gene has CDR1 DFQATT and CDR2 SNEGSKA (reference sequence). V dropped 5 bases and J dropped 7 bases, with 14 bases sitting between them. The CDR3 here is CSAHSSKGTQYF. CDR3 coding DNA: TGCAGTGCTCACTCGAGTAAGGGGACCCAGTACTTC.

Turning to this clonotype: A read error may account for a junction end that differs from germline. The gene calls are TRBV4-2 and TRBJ2-7, with a possible D match to TRBD2 (6 bases). The CDR3 contains 16 residues. Germline loops: CDR1 LGHNA, CDR2 YNFKEQ. The CDR3 spells CASGQDRTTHSYEQYF. The CDR3 DNA reads as TGTGCCAGCGGCCAAGACCGGACTACCCACTCCTACGAGCAGTACTTC.

This rearrangement joins TRBV20-1 to TRBJ2-7; 13 nucleotides match TRBD2. CDR3 length equals 17 residues. V lost 4 bases and J lost 7; bases outside the gene matches: 16. The germline gives CDR1 DFQATT, CDR2 SNEGSKA (reference sequence). Written as DNA, the CDR3 is TGCAGTGCTAACCGGGAAACCGGACTAGCGGGAGCGGGTGAGCAGTACTTC. Encoded protein: CSANRETGLAGAGEQYF.

With respect to this clonotype: One end of the junction is discordant with germline, which a read error may explain. The V and J genes are TRBV24-1 and TRBJ2-3; 8 nucleotides match TRBD1. CDR3 length equals 16 residues. Germline V CDR1 and CDR2: KGHDR, SFDVKD. The DNA for the CDR3 is TGTGCCACCGGTGAATTTCGGACAGGGCCAACAGATACGCAGTATTTT. Translating it yields CATGEFRTGPTDTQYF.

This clonotype was counted ten times or more. The V call is TRBV7-2, the J call TRBJ2-7; D unclear. The germline V and J ends were trimmed by 3 bases and 0 bases, with 6 bases remaining between them. Germline CDR1 reads SGHTA; CDR2 reads FQGNSA. CDR3 size: 13 residues. The CDR3 DNA reads TGTGCCAGCAGCTTTAGAATCTCCTACGAGCAGTACTTC. Translation gives CASSFRISYEQYF.

V and J are TRBV12-3 or TRBV12-4 and TRBJ1-4, with 7 bases identical to TRBD1. CDR3 length: 13 residues. Germline trimming cut 4 bases from V and 8 bases from J; bases unmatched to any gene: 4. The CDR3 reads CASSWDRPEKLFF. The DNA for the CDR3 is TGTGCCAGCAGTTGGGACAGACCCGAAAAACTGTTTTTT.

This rearrangement joins TRBV6-5 to TRBJ2-3; 11 nucleotides match TRBD2. CDR3 length: 16 amino acids. V shed 6 bases, J shed 2 bases, and the junction held 7 bases outside the gene matches. Germline CDR1 is MNHEY and CDR2 is SVGAGI. This CDR3 reads CASRAGLAVFTDTQYF. In DNA form, the CDR3 reads TGTGCCAGCAGAGCGGGACTAGCGGTTTTCACAGATACGCAGTATTTT.

This clonotype was seen a handful of times. CDR3 loop: CASSLEAGGDHNEQFF. The DNA for the CDR3 is TGTGCCAGCAGCTTAGAAGCAGGGGGTGATCACAATGAGCAGTTCTTC. The chain recombines TRBV13 with TRBJ2-1, with TRBD1 matching 7 bases. The CDR3 consists of 16 residues. V shed 1 base and J 5 bases; nucleotides not matched to a gene: 8. Germline V gene lookup returns CDR1 PRHDT and CDR2 FYEKMQ (reference sequence).

This clonotype turned up a few times. In DNA form, the CDR3 reads TGTGCCAGCAGTTACTCGACCGGAAGCTCCTACAATGAGCAGTTCTTC. It encodes CASSYSTGSSYNEQFF. This chain uses TRBV6-6 with TRBJ2-1; unclear D gene. V lost 0 bases and J 0 bases, leaving 9 bases between the germline ends. The germline V gene encodes CDR1 MNHNY and CDR2 SVGAGI (reference sequence). The CDR3 loop spans 16 amino acids.

The J gene is TRBJ2-5, the V gene TRBV11-2; TRBD1 is a possible D gene (6 bases). The J call may be faulty, since TRBJ2-7 better matches the DNA end. Germline CDR1 is SGHAT and CDR2 is FQNNGV. The CDR3 runs 16 residues. This CDR3 is CASRQPGTNPFYEQYF. DNA of the CDR3: TGTGCCAGCAGGCAGCCGGGGACAAACCCTTTCTACGAGCAGTACTTC.

The chain joins TRBV4-1 to TRBJ1-2; 7 bases align to TRBD1. This CDR3 has 15 residues. Germline-derived CDR1 and CDR2 are MGHRA and YSYEKL. The V gene end was trimmed by 0 bases and the J gene end by 6 bases; junction bases not matched to a gene: 7. The CDR3 sequence: CASSQDNRGYNGYTF. Written as DNA, the CDR3 is TGCGCCAGCAGCCAAGATAACAGGGGATACAATGGCTACACCTTC.

This clonotype was counted a few times. The J gene is TRBJ2-7, the V gene TRBV6-2 or TRBV6-3; 9 nucleotides match TRBD2. Losses at the gene ends were 6 bases for V and 4 bases for J; bases not matched to a gene: 10. CDR3 length: 15 amino acids. Germline loops: CDR1 MNHEY, CDR2 SVGEGT. CDR3 loop: CASSTSLAGLYEQYF. The CDR3 DNA sequence: TGTGCCAGCAGCACCAGCCTAGCGGGGCTTTACGAGCAGTACTTC.

This clonotype has just a few counts. The J gene is TRBJ1-3, the V gene TRBV10-3; D perhaps matches TRBD1 (6 bases). Germline CDR1 is ENHRY and CDR2 is SYGVKD. This CDR3 spans 14 amino acids. The V end lost 6 bases, the J end lost 4 bases, and 13 bases lay between the germline ends. The CDR3 nucleotides read TGTGCCATCAGCCCCCAGGGGAACGGAAACACCATATATTTT. It is translated as CAISPQGNGNTIYF.

The chain is built from TRBV7-8 and TRBJ2-7, with D maybe TRBD2 (7 bases). The CDR3 consists of 15 residues. Germline V gene sequence: CDR1 SGHVS, CDR2 FQNEAQ. Between the trimmed V and J ends, which lost 5 bases and 3 bases, there was a span of 17 bases. The CDR3 coding sequence is TGTGCCAGCAGCCCCGGGGGGCCGGGGAACTACGAGCAGTACTTC. As protein: CASSPGGPGNYEQYF.

V usage is TRBV7-9 and J usage is TRBJ2-1, with a weak D call TRBD1 (5 bases). Germline assignment: CDR1 SEHNR and CDR2 FQNEAQ (reference sequence). This CDR3 region has 12 residues. Trimming pared 6 bases from V and 7 bases from J, leaving 10 bases between. The CDR3 DNA follows: TGTGCCAGCAGTCGACAGACTAATGAGCAGTTCTTC. Its protein product is CASSRQTNEQFF.